The source of this TCR beta chain is a study of CD8+ T cells in alopecia areata. As the sequencing template, cDNA was produced by extracting RNA and reverse transcribing it. Assay: immunoSEQ multiplex PCR; the TCRdb copy retains only in-frame clones and omits some. The sample lists about 150,000 clones; 50% to 65% were seen once. Trimming stripped 0 bases from V and 3 bases from J, with 6 bases between. Germline V lookup: CDR1 GTSNPN, CDR2 SVGIG (reference sequence). The CDR3 is made up of 12 amino acids. In regard to this clone: Its target is unknown.

Study conclusions and caveats: Scalp samples also yield sequences of resident alphabeta T cells from normal skin. Scalp lesions, especially in alopecia totalis/universalis, had higher clonality than normal scalp.

CD4+ and CD8+ T cells were sorted from PBMCs stained for CD3, CD4 and CD8. The TCR comes from a human donor in good health. The chain uses TRBV30 and TRBJ2-7; D is perhaps TRBD1 (5 bases). Material for sequencing was CD4+ T cells sorted from blood. The CDR3, as DNA: TGTGCCTGGAGTGTAGACAGCTACGAGCAGTACTTC. Protein product: CAWSVDSYEQYF.